What follows are 28 T cell receptor beta chains derived from one specimen sequenced in a study of T cell responses to AZD1222 COVID-19 vaccine. Sequenced by immunoSEQ multiplex PCR; TCRdb stores in-frame clones only, minus some. The data contain over 110,000 clones, roughly 92% of them singletons. The sequencing used peripheral blood, collected 28 days after the second AZD1222 dose. The receptors derive from an adult who received the AZD1222 COVID-19 vaccine.

The chain employs TRBV21-1 and TRBJ1-2. TRBV21-1 is termed a pseudogene. The CDR3 loop spans 14 amino acids. In DNA, the CDR3 is TGTGCCAGCAGCAAAGTGGAAGACTACTATGGCTACACCTTC. It yields the protein CASSKVEDYYGYTF.

The genes are TRBV18 and TRBJ1-1, with D perhaps TRBD1 (5 bases). The ends were cut back, 6 bases at V and 5 bases at J, with 13 bases in the middle. The CDR3 sequence is 13 residues long. CDR1 and CDR2 from the germline V gene are KGHSH and LQKENI. The CDR3 protein is CASSRRGRTEAFF. The CDR3 DNA is TGTGCCAGCTCCCGAAGGGGTAGGACTGAAGCTTTCTTT.

The V and J genes are TRBV7-2 and TRBJ2-2; D is perhaps TRBD1 (6 bases). The CDR3 extends over 14 amino acids. Germline CDR1 SGHTA, CDR2 FQGNSA. V was trimmed by 3 bases and J by 7 bases, leaving 12 bases between them. The CDR3 DNA is TGTGCCAGCAGCTTCGGACAGATAAACGGGGAGCTGTTTTTT. Translation gives CASSFGQINGELFF.

This rearrangement joins TRBV28 to TRBJ1-2, with D unresolved. The CDR3 is made up of 13 amino acids. V dropped 3 bases and J dropped 5 bases, with 10 bases sitting between them. Germline assignment: CDR1 MDHEN and CDR2 SYDVKM. The CDR3 here is CASSFGSRYGYTF. CDR3 bases: TGTGCCAGCAGTTTCGGCAGTAGGTATGGCTACACCTTC.

The J gene is TRBJ2-1, the V gene TRBV6-5; D remains ambiguous. The CDR3 extends over 14 amino acids. Germline V gives CDR1 MNHEY, CDR2 SVGAGI. Trimming left V 6 bases short and J 3 bases short, with 12 bases between. The CDR3 DNA reads TGTGCCAGCAGGAAACAGAGGTTCTACAATGAGCAGTTCTTC. Residues: CASRKQRFYNEQFF.

This sequence joins TRBV28 and TRBJ1-2; no reliable D call. Trimming shortened V by 5 bases and J by 7 bases, and 11 bases separated the two germline ends. From germline, CDR1 is MDHEN and CDR2 SYDVKM. This CDR3 has 12 residues. The CDR3 coding sequence is TGTGCCAGCAGTCCGACAATCTCTGGCTACACCTTC. Amino acid sequence: CASSPTISGYTF.

V and J are TRBV11-1 and TRBJ1-2; D might be TRBD1 (5 bases). From germline, CDR1 is SGHAT and CDR2 FQDESV (reference sequence). V was shortened by 2 bases and J by 7 bases, with 17 bases between the two germline ends. The CDR3 runs 15 residues. The CDR3 loop is CASSLLDGGPGGYTF. CDR3 DNA: TGTGCCAGCAGCTTACTCGATGGGGGTCCTGGTGGCTACACCTTC.

The chain links TRBV5-8 to TRBJ1-5; D gene unclear. Deletions cut 4 bases from V and 2 bases from J, with 13 bases between. Germline lookup yields CDR1 SGHTS and CDR2 YDEGEE. CDR3 length: 15 amino acids. The CDR3 DNA follows: TGTGCCAGCAGCCCAGGCCGAACGGGCAATCAGCCCCAGCATTTT. Protein: CASSPGRTGNQPQHF.

V usage is TRBV4-1 and J usage is TRBJ1-2, with 7 bases lining up with TRBD1. V lost 1 base, J lost 7 bases, and 3 bases stayed unmatched. Germline CDR1 MGHRA, CDR2 YSYEKL. The CDR3 length is 13 residues. In nucleotides, the CDR3 is TGCGCCAGCAGCCAAGTCGGGACAGTTGGCTACACCTTC. As protein: CASSQVGTVGYTF.

To note about this clone: An end of the junction differs from the germline gene, which may be a read error. V is TRBV12-3 or TRBV12-4 and J is TRBJ1-6; D is unclear. This CDR3 has 13 residues. In DNA, the CDR3 is TGTGCCAGCAGTTTTTCGGCCATCTTGGGAGGGAAATTT. Residues: CASSFSAILGGKF.

Only a few counts were recorded for this clone. CDR3 sequence (DNA): TGTGCCAGCAGCTTGGAGGGACAGGGAGACCGCTATGGCTACACCTTC. Translating it yields CASSLEGQGDRYGYTF. This chain joins TRBV5-5 and TRBJ1-2; 9 bases map to TRBD1. The germline CDR1 and CDR2 sequences are SGHKS and YYEKEE (reference sequence). This CDR3 comprises 16 residues. The V and J ends lost 0 bases and 4 bases, in that order; junction bases with no gene match: 7. The variable domain in full, completed from reference TRBV5-5 and TRBJ1-2, reads DAGVTQSPTHLIKTRGQQVTLRCSPISGHKSVSWYQQVLGQGPQFIFQYYEKEERGRGNFPDRFSARQFPNYSSELNVNALLLGDSALYLCASSLEGQGDRYGYTFGSGTRLTVV.

The chain uses TRBV6-5 and TRBJ2-5; TRBD2 aligns across 7 bases. Germline V gene lookup returns CDR1 MNHEY and CDR2 SVGAGI. The V and J ends lost 6 bases and 4 bases, in that order; junction bases with no gene match: 11. CDR3 size: 15 residues. The CDR3 bases are TGTGCCAGCAGGAATCAGGCGGGAGTAAGAGAGACCCAGTACTTC. It codes for CASRNQAGVRETQYF.

A remark on this clone: An end of the junction differs from the germline gene, which may be a read error. The CDR3, as DNA: TGTGCCGGCAGTGAATGGGCCAACACTGAAGCTTTCTTT. This translates into CAGSEWANTEAFF. The chain uses TRBV2 and TRBJ1-1; D is unresolved. Germline CDR1 is SNHLY and CDR2 is FYNNEI. The CDR3 totals 13 residues.

CDR3 in DNA: TGTGCCAGCAGTCAATCACTCAGAGAAAACTATGGCTACACCTTC. This translates into CASSQSLRENYGYTF. This chain links TRBV6-6 with TRBJ1-2, with D hard to call. With 5 bases removed from V and 2 bases from J, the gap between germline ends came to 15 bases. The CDR3 extends over 15 amino acids. Germline assignment: CDR1 MNHNY and CDR2 SVGAGI (reference sequence).

V gene TRBV11-2 combines with J gene TRBJ2-7; maybe TRBD2 (5 bases). Germline V gene sequence: CDR1 SGHAT, CDR2 FQNNGV. V was trimmed by 0 bases and J by 9 bases, leaving 15 bases between them. The CDR3 runs to 14 residues. CDR3 nucleotide sequence: TGTGCCAGCAGCTTAGACGTAAGATCAGCGGCGCAGTACTTC. As protein: CASSLDVRSAAQYF.

The chain employs TRBV5-8 and TRBJ2-5; 9 nucleotides match TRBD2. Losses at the gene ends were 4 bases for V and 4 bases for J; bases not matched to a gene: 14. This CDR3 has 17 residues. CDR1 and CDR2 from the germline V gene are SGHTS and YDEGEE. In nucleotides, the CDR3 is TGTGCCAGCAGCCCGGCGAGAGGTAGCGGGAGTCGAGAGACCCAGTACTTC. This codes for CASSPARGSGSRETQYF.

The chain recombines TRBV20-1 with TRBJ2-3, with D perhaps TRBD2 (5 bases). Germline CDR1 DFQATT, CDR2 SNEGSKA (reference sequence). The CDR3 totals 15 residues. Between the trimmed V and J ends, which lost 6 bases and 0 bases, there was a span of 16 bases. CDR3 amino acids: CSASKRVSSTDTQYF. The DNA of the CDR3 is TGCAGTGCCAGTAAGAGGGTATCAAGCACAGATACGCAGTATTTT.

The gene calls are TRBV28 and TRBJ1-5; no definite D call. Trimming left V 2 bases short and J 4 bases short, with 9 bases between. Germline lookup yields CDR1 MDHEN and CDR2 SYDVKM. This CDR3 has 14 amino acids. The chain's CDR3 is CASSLVIGNQPQHF. The CDR3 DNA reads TGTGCCAGCAGTTTAGTAATAGGGAATCAGCCCCAGCATTTT.

This chain joins TRBV30 and TRBJ1-1; a weak D match, TRBD1 (5 bases). Germline CDR1 reads GTSNPN; CDR2 reads SVGIG (reference sequence). The CDR3 has 13 amino acids. Trimming shortened V by 2 bases and J by 7 bases, and 14 bases separated the two germline ends. DNA for the CDR3: TGTGCCTGGAGTTGGGGGGGTGGACTTGAAGCTTTCTTT. Amino acids: CAWSWGGGLEAFF. The variable domain in full, with the rest retrieved from reference TRBV30 and TRBJ1-1, is SQTIHQWPATLVQPVGSPLSLECTVEGTSNPNLYWYRQAAGRGLQLLFYSVGIGQISSEVPQNLSASRPQDRQFILSSKKLLLSDSGFYLCAWSWGGGLEAFFGQGTRLTVV.

This chain connects TRBV6-4 to TRBJ2-1; D unresolved. The CDR3 length is 15 residues. From germline, CDR1 is MRHNA and CDR2 SNTAGT. V was pared by 3 bases and J by 3 bases, with 12 bases between. This CDR3 reads CASSERAADYNEQFF. The CDR3 DNA is TGTGCCAGCAGTGAACGTGCGGCGGACTACAATGAGCAGTTCTTC.

The chain uses TRBV19 and TRBJ1-2; D unresolved. Trimming removed 4 bases from V and 8 bases from J, with 8 bases in between. Germline CDR1 and CDR2: LNHDA and SQIVND (reference sequence). This CDR3 contains 11 residues. DNA for the CDR3: TGTGCCAGTAGTAGGGAACGAGGCTACACCTTC. It encodes CASSRERGYTF.

The chain joins TRBV11-1 to TRBJ2-2, with D unclear. Germline V gene data show CDR1 as SGHAT and CDR2 as FQDESV (reference sequence). This CDR3 is 12 amino acids long. The V end lost 5 bases, the J end lost 2 bases, and 3 bases lay between the germline ends. The CDR3 DNA sequence: TGTGCCAGCAGCCTCAACACCGGGGAGCTGTTTTTT. Residues: CASSLNTGELFF.

This clone has more than one count but fewer than ten. The chain couples TRBV6-1 to TRBJ1-1; TRBD1 might be the D (6 bases). In germline, CDR1 is MNHNS, CDR2 SASEGT. Deletions cut 3 bases from V and 5 bases from J, with 19 bases between. CDR3 length: 16 amino acids. The CDR3 DNA follows: TGTGCCAGCAGTGAGTTTGGGTGGGGGCAGGGGACTGAAGCTTTCTTT. Translated: CASSEFGWGQGTEAFF.

The chain is built from TRBV28 and TRBJ1-5, with no clear D. Trimming removed 1 base at V and 2 bases at J, with 9 bases between. Per the germline V gene, CDR1 is MDHEN and CDR2 is SYDVKM. This CDR3 contains 15 residues. The CDR3 DNA reads as TGTGCCAGCAGTTTATCCGGGGTTGGCAATCAGCCCCAGCATTTT. The encoded protein is CASSLSGVGNQPQHF.

The rearrangement joins TRBV3-1 (or the pseudogene TRBV3-2) to TRBJ2-2; D call uncertain. CDR1 is LGHDT and CDR2 is YNNKEL in the germline V gene (reference sequence). The CDR3 loop spans 14 amino acids. V was clipped by 4 bases and J by 4 bases, with 10 bases between them. The CDR3 nucleotides are TGTGCCAGCAGCCCCCCAGAAGGCACCGGGGAGCTGTTTTTT. Amino acids: CASSPPEGTGELFF.

The gene calls are TRBV2 and TRBJ1-5; D remains unclear. CDR3 length: 15 residues. CDR1 and CDR2 from the germline V gene are SNHLY and FYNNEI. Between the trimmed V and J ends, which lost 2 bases and 0 bases, there was a span of 8 bases. This CDR3 reads CASSERPYSNQPQHF. The CDR3 coding sequence is TGTGCCAGCAGTGAAAGGCCGTATAGCAATCAGCCCCAGCATTTT. The variable domain in full, completed from reference TRBV2 and TRBJ1-5, reads EPEVTQTPSHQVTQMGQEVILRCVPISNHLYFYWYRQILGQKVEFLVSFYNNEISEKSEIFDDQFSVERPDGSNFTLKIRSTKLEDSAMYFCASSERPYSNQPQHFGDGTRLSIL.

This clone occurred a few times. J is TRBJ2-6 and V is TRBV10-3; weak D call: TRBD1 (5 bases). The V end was cut by 4 bases, the J end by 0 bases, with 7 bases between. Germline V gives CDR1 ENHRY, CDR2 SYGVKD. The CDR3 covers 15 residues. The CDR3 protein is CAISGQLSGANVLTF. The CDR3 DNA sequence: TGTGCCATCAGTGGACAGCTCTCTGGGGCCAACGTCCTGACTTTC.

This chain joins TRBV7-3 and TRBJ2-1, with 10 nucleotides matching TRBD1. Trimming cost V 5 bases and J 9 bases; bases outside gene matches: 7. The CDR3 has 14 residues. Germline CDR1 SGHTA, CDR2 FQGTGA. The CDR3, as DNA: TGTGCCAGCAGCCCCGGACAGGGGGTAGGTGAGCAGTTCTTC. The encoded protein is CASSPGQGVGEQFF. The full variable domain, completed using reference TRBV7-3 and TRBJ2-1, is GAGVSQTPSNKVTEKGKYVELRCDPISGHTALYWYRQSLGQGPEFLIYFQGTGAADDSGLPNDRFFAVRPEGSVSTLKIQRTERGDSAVYLCASSPGQGVGEQFFGPGTRLTVL.